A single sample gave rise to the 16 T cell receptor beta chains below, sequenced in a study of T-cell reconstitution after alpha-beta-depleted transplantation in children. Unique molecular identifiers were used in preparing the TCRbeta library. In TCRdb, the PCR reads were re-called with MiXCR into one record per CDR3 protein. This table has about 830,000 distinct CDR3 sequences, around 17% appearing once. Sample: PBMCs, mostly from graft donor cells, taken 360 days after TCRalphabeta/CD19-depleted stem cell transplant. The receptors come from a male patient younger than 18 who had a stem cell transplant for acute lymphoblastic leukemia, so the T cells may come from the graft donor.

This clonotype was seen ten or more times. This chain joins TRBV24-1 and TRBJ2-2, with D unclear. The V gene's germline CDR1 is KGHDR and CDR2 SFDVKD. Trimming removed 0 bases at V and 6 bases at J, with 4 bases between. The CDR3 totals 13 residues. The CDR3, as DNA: TGTGCCACCAGTGATTTGCAGGCCGGGGAGCTGTTTTTT. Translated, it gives CATSDLQAGELFF.

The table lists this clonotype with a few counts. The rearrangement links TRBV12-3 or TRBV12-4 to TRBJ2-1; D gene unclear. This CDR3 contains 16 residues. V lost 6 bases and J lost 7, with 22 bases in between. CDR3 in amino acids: CASSHPPGPKGNEQFF. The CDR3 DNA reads TGTGCCAGCAGCCACCCCCCCGGACCGAAGGGAAATGAGCAGTTCTTC.

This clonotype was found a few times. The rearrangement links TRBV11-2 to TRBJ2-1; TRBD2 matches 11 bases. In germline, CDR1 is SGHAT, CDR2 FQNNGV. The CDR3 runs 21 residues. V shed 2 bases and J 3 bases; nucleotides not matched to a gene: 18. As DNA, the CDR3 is TGTGCCAGCAGCTTAATCTCAGGACACGCTTCGACTAGCGGGAACTACAATGAGCAGTTCTTC. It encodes CASSLISGHASTSGNYNEQFF.

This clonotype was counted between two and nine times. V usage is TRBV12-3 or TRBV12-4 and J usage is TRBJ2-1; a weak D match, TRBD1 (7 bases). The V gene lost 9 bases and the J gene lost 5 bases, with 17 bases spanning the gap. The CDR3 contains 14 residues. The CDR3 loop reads CASTEGAPDNEQFF. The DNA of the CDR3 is TGTGCCAGTACGGAGGGGGCCCCCGACAATGAGCAGTTCTTC.

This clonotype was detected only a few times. CDR3 coding DNA: TGCGCCAGCAGCCAAGACCGGACGCAGCCCCAGCATTTT. Protein: CASSQDRTQPQHF. This chain joins TRBV4-1 and TRBJ1-5, with D unresolved. The CDR3 runs 13 residues. The V gene lost 0 bases and the J gene lost 7 bases, with 7 bases spanning the gap. Germline V gene sequence: CDR1 MGHRA, CDR2 YSYEKL.

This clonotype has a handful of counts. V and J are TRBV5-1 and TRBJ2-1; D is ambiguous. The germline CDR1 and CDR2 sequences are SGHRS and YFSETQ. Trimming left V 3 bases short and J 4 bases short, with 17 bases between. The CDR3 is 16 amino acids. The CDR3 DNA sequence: TGCGCCAGCAGCTCTGGACCGTCGGCCAATTACAATGAGCAGTTCTTC. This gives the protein CASSSGPSANYNEQFF.

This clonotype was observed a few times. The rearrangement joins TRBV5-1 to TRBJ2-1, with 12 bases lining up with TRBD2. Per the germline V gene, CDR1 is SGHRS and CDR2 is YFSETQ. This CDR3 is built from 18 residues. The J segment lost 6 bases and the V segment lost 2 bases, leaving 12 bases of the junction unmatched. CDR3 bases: TGCGCCAGCAGCTTACCCTGGACTAGCGGGACCTTACGCAATGAGCAGTTCTTC. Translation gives CASSLPWTSGTLRNEQFF.

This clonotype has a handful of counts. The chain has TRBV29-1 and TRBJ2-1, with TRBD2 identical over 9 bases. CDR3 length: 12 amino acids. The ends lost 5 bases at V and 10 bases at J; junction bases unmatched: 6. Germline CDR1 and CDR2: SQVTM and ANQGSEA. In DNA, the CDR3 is TGCAGCGTTCGCGGGAGGGACGACGAGCAGTTCTTC. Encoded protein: CSVRGRDDEQFF.

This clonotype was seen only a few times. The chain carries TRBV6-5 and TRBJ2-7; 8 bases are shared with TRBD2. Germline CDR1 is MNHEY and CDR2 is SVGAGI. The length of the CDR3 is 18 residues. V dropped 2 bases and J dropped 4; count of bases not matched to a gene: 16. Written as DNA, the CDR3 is TGTGCCAGCAGTTACGGGTCGGGAGGGCCCCGAGGCGTGTACGAGCAGTACTTC. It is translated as CASSYGSGGPRGVYEQYF.

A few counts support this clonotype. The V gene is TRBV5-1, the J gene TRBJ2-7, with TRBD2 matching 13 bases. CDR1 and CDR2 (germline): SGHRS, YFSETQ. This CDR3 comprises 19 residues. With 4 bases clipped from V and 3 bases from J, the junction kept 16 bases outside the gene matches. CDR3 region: CASSLPRLAGGYLFYEQYF. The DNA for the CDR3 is TGCGCCAGCAGCCTCCCGAGACTAGCGGGAGGATATCTCTTCTACGAGCAGTACTTC.

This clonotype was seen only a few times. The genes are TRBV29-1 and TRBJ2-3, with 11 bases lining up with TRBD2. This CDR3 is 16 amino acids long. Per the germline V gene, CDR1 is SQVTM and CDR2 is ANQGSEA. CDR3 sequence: CSADGASGRSTDTQYF. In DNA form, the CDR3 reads TGCAGTGCCGATGGGGCTAGCGGGAGGAGCACAGATACGCAGTATTTT.

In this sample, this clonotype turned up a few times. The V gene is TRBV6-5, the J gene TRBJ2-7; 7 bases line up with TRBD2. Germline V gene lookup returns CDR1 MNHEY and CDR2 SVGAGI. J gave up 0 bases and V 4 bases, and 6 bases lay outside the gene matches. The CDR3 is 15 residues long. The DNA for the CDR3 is TGTGCCAGCAGTTGGGGGGGGGGAAGCTCCTACGAGCAGTACTTC. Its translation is CASSWGGGSSYEQYF.

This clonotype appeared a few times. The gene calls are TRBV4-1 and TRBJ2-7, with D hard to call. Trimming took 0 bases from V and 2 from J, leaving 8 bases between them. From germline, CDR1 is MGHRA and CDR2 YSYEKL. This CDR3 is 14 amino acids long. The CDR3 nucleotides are TGCGCCAGCAGCCAAGATCCATTGGCCTACGAGCAGTACTTC. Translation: CASSQDPLAYEQYF.

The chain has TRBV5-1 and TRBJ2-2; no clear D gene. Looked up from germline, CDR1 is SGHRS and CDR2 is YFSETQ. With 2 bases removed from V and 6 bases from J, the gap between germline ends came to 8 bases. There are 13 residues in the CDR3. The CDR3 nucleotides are TGCGCCAGCAGCTTTCCCACGGCCGGGGAGCTGTTTTTT. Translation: CASSFPTAGELFF.

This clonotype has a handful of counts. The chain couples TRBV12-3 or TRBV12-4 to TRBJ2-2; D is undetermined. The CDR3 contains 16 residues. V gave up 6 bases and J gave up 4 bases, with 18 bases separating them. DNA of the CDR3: TGTGCCAGCAGCGTAGTAAGGATCCTTTTCACCGGGGAGCTGTTTTTT. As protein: CASSVVRILFTGELFF.

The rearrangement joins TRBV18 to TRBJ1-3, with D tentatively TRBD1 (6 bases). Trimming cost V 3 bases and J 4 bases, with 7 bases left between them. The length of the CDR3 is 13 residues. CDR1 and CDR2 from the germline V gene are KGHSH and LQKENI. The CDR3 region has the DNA TGTGCCAGCTCACCCGGACAGGGAAACACCATATATTTT. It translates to CASSPGQGNTIYF.